The present TCR beta chain was sequenced within a study of blood T cell repertoires in COVID-19. V was trimmed by 5 bases and J by 0 bases, leaving 20 bases between them. The CDR3 consists of 17 residues. Germline V gives CDR1 SGHTA, CDR2 FQGNSA. This clone appeared once. TCRdb's copy holds only in-frame clones and misses some; the assay was immunoSEQ multiplex PCR. The sample has about 240,000 clones; 85% are singletons. The V gene is TRBV7-2, the J gene TRBJ2-7, with TRBD2 as a possible D gene (7 bases). The sequenced sample was peripheral blood. This TCR was sampled from a man aged 45-60 years with COVID-19, enrolled during active disease. The CDR3 spells CASSRLRGALSSYEQYF. CDR3 sequence (DNA): TGTGCCAGCAGCCGCTTACGGGGGGCCCTGAGCTCCTACGAGCAGTACTTC.